This T cell receptor beta chain comes out of a study of stem cell transplantation in POMP-related autoinflammatory disease. As for the study in general: After transplant, neutrophils and platelets showed 100% graft donor chimerism through one year.

Assay: immunoSEQ multiplex PCR; the TCRdb copy retains only in-frame clones and omits some. This sample has some 68,000 clones, with roughly 88% found just once. V was trimmed by 5 bases and J by 5 bases, leaving 24 bases between them. The CDR3 consists of 17 residues. CDR1 is SEHNR, CDR2 FQNEAQ, per germline (reference sequence). Source: CD4+ T cells from PBMCs, taken after stem cell transplantation. This chain connects TRBV7-9 to TRBJ1-1; D might be TRBD1 (6 bases). This clonotype was sampled from a human patient with POMP-related autoinflammation and immune dysregulation (PRAID). Some T cells may be supplied by the graft donor. CDR3 protein: CASSLHLQHRAGTEAFF. CDR3 DNA: TGTGCCAGCAGCCTCCACCTCCAACACAGGGCTGGTACTGAAGCTTTCTTT. Complete variable domain (other parts from reference TRBV7-9 and TRBJ1-1): DTGVSQNPRHKITKRGQNVTFRCDPISEHNRLYWYRQTLGQGPEFLTYFQNEAQLEKSRLLSDRFSAERPKGSFSTLEIQRTEQGDSAMYLCASSLHLQHRAGTEAFFGQGTRLTVV.